This T cell receptor (beta chain) was documented in a study of blood T cell repertoires in COVID-19. The overall study: There were acute and convalescent COVID-19 samples, and they came from the United States, Italy and Spain.

V was shortened by 0 bases and J by 2 bases, with 7 bases between the two germline ends. Looked up from germline, CDR1 is LGHDT and CDR2 is YNNKEL (reference sequence). The CDR3 covers 15 residues. TCRdb's table, derived via immunoSEQ multiplex PCR, lists solely in-frame clones and lacks some. In the table there are 60,000 or so clones, 70% to 90% of which are singletons. The V gene is TRBV3-1 (or the pseudogene TRBV3-2), the J gene TRBJ2-2; D is unresolved. The sequenced sample consisted of peripheral blood. The source of this sequence is a human donor in a cohort sampled during active COVID-19. CDR3 region: CASSQDQTNTGELFF. DNA of the CDR3: TGTGCCAGCAGCCAAGATCAGACAAACACCGGGGAGCTGTTTTTT.